The 21 T cell receptor beta chains in this list originate from one sample, sequenced in a study of T cells in narcolepsy (dated by TCRdb to the late 2010s). Libraries came from the immunoSEQ multiplex PCR assay. TCRdb mirrors the immuneACCESS table, restricted to in-frame sequences. Some clones are absent from its copies; in checked studies, under half trace to an unresolved V gene, and the reason for the others is unknown. The sample table records tens of thousands of clones; 55% to 80% of these occur just once. Jointly, the top ten make up 12% of the sample. The sample taken for sequencing was memory (CD45RA-) CD4+ T cells from blood. The meaning of the sample's cell subset or site label: memory T cells sorted ex vivo from peripheral blood. The receptors come from a human donor in good health.

The V gene is TRBV19, the J gene TRBJ2-5, with D possibly matching TRBD1 (5 bases). V was clipped by 1 base and J by 5 bases, with 14 bases between them. The V gene's germline CDR1 is LNHDA and CDR2 SQIVND (reference sequence). The CDR3 covers 15 residues. The CDR3 region is CASSIATGLRETQYF. DNA for the CDR3: TGTGCCAGTAGTATAGCTACAGGCTTAAGGGAGACCCAGTACTTC.

About this clone itself: The identical CDR3 is also encoded by other nucleotide sequences in the sample. This chain links TRBV7-9 with TRBJ2-3, with D perhaps assigned TRBD1 or TRBD2 (6 bases each). Germline lookup yields CDR1 SEHNR and CDR2 FQNEAQ (reference sequence). V was shortened by 5 bases and J by 4 bases, with 10 bases between the two germline ends. The CDR3 loop spans 13 amino acids. The CDR3 reads CASSPRGPDTQYF. CDR3 in DNA: TGTGCCAGCAGCCCTCGGGGGCCAGATACGCAGTATTTT.

In this sample, this clone turned up once. V gene TRBV28 combines with J gene TRBJ2-2; no reliable D call. The V gene's germline CDR1 is MDHEN and CDR2 SYDVKM. The CDR3 sequence is 16 residues long. The V end was cut by 5 bases, the J end by 5 bases, with 18 bases between. The CDR3 region is CASSPQEVGVTGELFF. For the CDR3, the DNA is TGTGCCAGCAGTCCTCAGGAAGTCGGAGTGACCGGGGAGCTGTTTTTT.

V is TRBV28 and J is TRBJ1-5; 8 bases agree with TRBD1. There are 16 residues in the CDR3. In germline, CDR1 is MDHEN, CDR2 SYDVKM. The J segment lost 1 base and the V segment lost 5 bases, leaving 7 bases of the junction unmatched. In DNA, the CDR3 is TGTGCCAGCAGTCGATTACGGGACAGGAGCAATCAGCCCCAGCATTTT. Encoded protein: CASSRLRDRSNQPQHF.

This chain joins TRBV18 and TRBJ1-1, with a tentative D call TRBD1 (6 bases). V was clipped by 4 bases and J by 4 bases, with 7 bases between them. The CDR3 runs to 12 residues. Germline lookup yields CDR1 KGHSH and CDR2 LQKENI. Here the CDR3 reads CASSRTATEAFF. The CDR3, as DNA: TGTGCCAGCTCACGGACAGCCACTGAAGCTTTCTTT. Using reference TRBV18 and TRBJ1-1 for the parts outside the CDR3, the full variable domain is NAGVMQNPRHLVRRRGQEARLRCSPMKGHSHVYWYRQLPEEGLKFMVYLQKENIIDESGMPKERFSAEFPKEGPSILRIQQVVRGDSAAYFCASSRTATEAFFGQGTRLTVV.

The chain employs TRBV29-1 and TRBJ1-5; 8 bases map to TRBD1. CDR1 SQVTM and CDR2 ANQGSEA come from the germline V gene. V lost 8 bases and J lost 2; bases outside the gene matches: 11. The CDR3 has 15 amino acids. The CDR3 nucleotides read TGCAGCCCTAAAGGGAGGGGACAGGGCAATCAGCCCCAGCATTTT. Its protein is CSPKGRGQGNQPQHF.

The CDR3 nucleotides are TGCGCCAGCAGCTCCTGGACTAGCGGGGCCTACGAGCAGTACTTC. Amino acid sequence: CASSSWTSGAYEQYF. The chain is built from TRBV5-1 and TRBJ2-7, with 12 positions matching TRBD2. The CDR3 covers 15 residues. Per germline, CDR1 SGHRS and CDR2 YFSETQ. The V gene end was trimmed by 3 bases and the J gene end by 2 bases; junction bases not matched to a gene: 3.

The chain is built from TRBV28 and TRBJ2-4; D is tentatively TRBD1 or TRBD2 (5 bases each). Trimming removed 11 bases at V and 6 bases at J, with 14 bases between. The CDR3 is made up of 12 amino acids. Germline CDR1 and CDR2: MDHEN and SYDVKM. The CDR3 loop reads CALRGPGNIQYF. The CDR3 region has the DNA TGTGCCCTACGGGGCCCGGGAAACATTCAGTACTTC.

Remarks on this clone: Different DNA sequences within this sample yield the same CDR3. The chain combines TRBV30 with TRBJ2-2, with D possibly matching TRBD2 (6 bases). The germline V gene has CDR1 GTSNPN and CDR2 SVGIG (reference sequence). The CDR3 consists of 16 residues. Trimming cost V 1 base and J 4 bases, with 16 bases left between them. The CDR3 sequence is CAWSGPSGGVTGELFF. CDR3 coding DNA: TGTGCCTGGAGTGGCCCATCCGGGGGTGTCACCGGGGAGCTGTTTTTT.

The chain combines TRBV7-2 with TRBJ2-7; 9 bases are a match to TRBD1. J lost 4 bases, V lost 1 base, and 8 bases had no gene match. This CDR3 is 16 amino acids long. The V gene's germline CDR1 is SGHTA and CDR2 FQGNSA. CDR3 sequence: CASSLDAGTGFYEQYF. CDR3 nucleotides: TGTGCCAGCAGCTTAGATGCTGGGACAGGGTTTTACGAGCAGTACTTC.

The genes are TRBV28 and TRBJ1-4; D not certain. The germline V gene encodes CDR1 MDHEN and CDR2 SYDVKM. The CDR3 spans 14 residues. The V gene lost 3 bases and the J gene lost 1 base, with 6 bases spanning the gap. The chain's CDR3 is CASSFGLTNEKLFF. In nucleotides, the CDR3 is TGTGCCAGCAGTTTCGGCCTAACTAATGAAAAACTGTTTTTT. Variable domain in full (rest from reference TRBV28 and TRBJ1-4): DVKVTQSSRYLVKRTGEKVFLECVQDMDHENMFWYRQDPGLGLRLIYFSYDVKMKEKGDIPEGYSVSREKKERFSLILESASTNQTSMYLCASSFGLTNEKLFFGSGTQLSVL.

The chain carries TRBV18 and TRBJ2-1; D is possibly TRBD1 (5 bases). The CDR3 has 13 residues. Trimming took 5 bases from V and 9 from J, leaving 14 bases between them. Germline lookup yields CDR1 KGHSH and CDR2 LQKENI. This CDR3 is CASSEVRGAEQFF. The CDR3 region has the DNA TGTGCCAGCTCAGAAGTAAGGGGCGCTGAGCAGTTCTTC.

This sequence joins TRBV29-1 and TRBJ1-1, with TRBD1 matching over 9 bases. The CDR3 extends over 14 amino acids. Germline assignment: CDR1 SQVTM and CDR2 ANQGSEA. V was pared by 6 bases and J by 7 bases, with 12 bases of the junction left unmatched. For the CDR3, the DNA is TGCAGCGTGGCCACAGGGGGCGAATGGAGTGAAGCTTTCTTT. This sequence encodes CSVATGGEWSEAFF.

The gene calls are TRBV18 and TRBJ2-1, with 7 positions matching TRBD2. The J segment lost 9 bases and the V segment lost 3 bases, leaving 8 bases of the junction unmatched. Germline CDR1 reads KGHSH; CDR2 reads LQKENI. The length of the CDR3 is 14 residues. The DNA of the CDR3 is TGTGCCAGCTCACCTCGGGGGGATCGGGGTGAGCAGTTCTTC. This translates into CASSPRGDRGEQFF. The variable domain in full, completed from reference TRBV18 and TRBJ2-1, reads NAGVMQNPRHLVRRRGQEARLRCSPMKGHSHVYWYRQLPEEGLKFMVYLQKENIIDESGMPKERFSAEFPKEGPSILRIQQVVRGDSAAYFCASSPRGDRGEQFFGPGTRLTVL.

The chain has TRBV7-3 and TRBJ2-3; TRBD2 agrees at 8 bases. V lost 4 bases, J lost 3 bases, and 3 bases stayed unmatched. Germline values: CDR1 SGHTA, CDR2 FQGTGA. This CDR3 contains 14 residues. In DNA form, the CDR3 reads TGTGCCAGCAGCTATAGCGGGACAACAGATACGCAGTATTTT. This sequence encodes CASSYSGTTDTQYF.

The chain couples TRBV19 to TRBJ2-3; D is unresolved. The germline CDR1 and CDR2 sequences are LNHDA and SQIVND (reference sequence). The CDR3 totals 13 residues. Trimming stripped 10 bases from V and 2 bases from J, with 13 bases between. The CDR3 sequence: CATSGSSTDTQYF. The CDR3 region has the DNA TGTGCCACCTCCGGGTCCTCCACAGATACGCAGTATTTT.

This clone has just a few counts. The chain carries TRBV5-1 and TRBJ2-7; D remains unclear. Germline assignment: CDR1 SGHRS and CDR2 YFSETQ. This CDR3 is 18 amino acids long. V lost 0 bases and J lost 4, with 23 bases in between. CDR3 in amino acids: CASSLDVGSLLLAYEQYF. The CDR3 DNA sequence: TGCGCCAGCAGCTTGGATGTAGGGTCCTTACTTCTGGCGTACGAGCAGTACTTC.

This clone was counted between two and nine times. The J gene is TRBJ2-7, the V gene TRBV6-1, with D possibly being TRBD2 (6 bases). The CDR3 runs 15 residues. CDR1 MNHNS and CDR2 SASEGT come from the germline V gene. Trimming stripped 5 bases from V and 2 bases from J, with 16 bases between. The CDR3 bases are TGTGCCAGCAGTATACCCGGGACTCGTACCTACGAGCAGTACTTC. Translated: CASSIPGTRTYEQYF.

The genes are TRBV21-1 and TRBJ2-7; the table gives TRBD2 as D, unverified against the DNA. TRBV21-1 is recorded as a pseudogene. This CDR3 comprises 11 residues. The CDR3 DNA reads TGTGCCAGACGCGTCAAATACGAGCAGTACTTC. It encodes CARRVKYEQYF.

This chain joins TRBV30 and TRBJ1-4, with 7 bases matching TRBD1. This CDR3 has 13 residues. CDR1 and CDR2 from the germline V gene are GTSNPN and SVGIG (reference sequence). V lost 3 bases to trimming and J lost 6 bases; unmatched junction nucleotides: 4. The CDR3 nucleotides read TGTGCCTGGAGAAAAGGGGGCTATGAAAAACTGTTTTTT. Protein product: CAWRKGGYEKLFF.

CDR3 loop: CASTSTPGRNYGYTF. DNA of the CDR3: TGTGCCAGCACCTCAACCCCGGGACGTAACTATGGCTACACCTTC. The chain couples TRBV2 to TRBJ1-2; the D gene is possibly TRBD1 (5 bases). The CDR3 totals 15 residues. Germline V gene sequence: CDR1 SNHLY, CDR2 FYNNEI. Trimming shortened V by 7 bases and J by 1 base, and 16 bases separated the two germline ends.